A selection of T cell receptor beta chains follows, all from one sample in a study of cytomegalovirus exposure and HLA in healthy donors. Sequenced by immunoSEQ multiplex PCR; TCRdb stores in-frame clones only, minus some. Of over 200,000 clones listed, about 86% are singletons. The specimen was PBMCs. These TCRs come from a woman younger than 35 in good health and CMV-seronegative. The CDR3 runs from the conserved cysteine through the conserved F or W. D genes are given only for firm matches. Where a row states a size, it is once, few, many or the class of an expanded clone; other rows omit it.

V: TRBV5-1
J: TRBJ2-7
D: TRBD1
size: few
DNA: TGCGCCAGCAGCTCGGGACAGGGGGCCTACGAGCAGTACTTC
CDR3: CASSSGQGAYEQYF

V: TRBV5-1
J: TRBJ1-2
D: .
size: .
DNA: TGCGCCAGCAGCGGCGGGACGATTGGGCATGGCTACACCTTC
CDR3: CASSGGTIGHGYTF

V: TRBV28
J: TRBJ2-7
D: TRBD2
size: .
DNA: TGTGCCACCAACGGCCAGCGGGGTGATTTTGACGAGCAGTACTTC
CDR3: CATNGQRGDFDEQYF

V: TRBV5-1
J: TRBJ2-7
D: .
size: .
DNA: TGCGCCAGCAGCGAGGACACCCCCTACGAGCAGTACTTC
CDR3: CASSEDTPYEQYF

V: TRBV27
J: TRBJ1-2
D: TRBD1
size: .
DNA: TGTGCCAGCAGTTTGAGGGGGCCAACCTATGGCTACACCTTC
CDR3: CASSLRGPTYGYTF

V: TRBV4-3
J: TRBJ1-1
D: .
size: .
DNA: TGCGCCAGCAGCCAAGTCGGGATCAGGGAGGACACTGAAGCTTTCTTT
CDR3: CASSQVGIREDTEAFF

V: TRBV6-6
J: TRBJ2-7
D: TRBD1
size: .
DNA: TGTGCCAGCAGTCGGACAGGGAACTACGAGCAGTACTTC
CDR3: CASSRTGNYEQYF

V: TRBV2
J: TRBJ2-1
D: TRBD2
size: .
DNA: TGTGCCAGCAGTGAAGGGACTAGCAACGGGAATGAGCAGTTCTTC
CDR3: CASSEGTSNGNEQFF

V: TRBV5-1
J: TRBJ1-1
D: TRBD1
size: .
DNA: TGCGCCAGCAGCACCGGGACAGGGGGCCAAGCTTTCTTT
CDR3: CASSTGTGGQAFF

V: TRBV6-5
J: TRBJ2-2
D: .
size: once
DNA: TGTGCCAGCGGGCGGGGGAACACCGGGGAGCTGTTTTTT
CDR3: CASGRGNTGELFF

V: TRBV5-6
J: TRBJ2-3
D: TRBD2
size: .
DNA: TGTGCCAGCAGCTTGGAGGGACTAAACACAGATACGCAGTATTTT
CDR3: CASSLEGLNTDTQYF

V: TRBV30
J: TRBJ2-5
D: TRBD2
size: .
DNA: TGTGCCTGGAGTGTAACTAGCGGGAGGTCAGAGACCCAGTACTTC
CDR3: CAWSVTSGRSETQYF

V: TRBV28
J: TRBJ2-2
D: .
size: .
DNA: TGTGCCAGCAGTTTAAGACAGGCGAACACCGGGGAGCTGTTTTTT
CDR3: CASSLRQANTGELFF

V: TRBV6-1
J: TRBJ2-3
D: .
size: .
DNA: TGTGCCAGCAGTCCCCCGGCAGATACGCAGTATTTT
CDR3: CASSPPADTQYF

V: TRBV4-1
J: TRBJ2-3
D: TRBD2
size: .
DNA: TGCGCCAGCAGCCCGCTAGCGGGAGGATTTTCAGATACGCAGTATTTT
CDR3: CASSPLAGGFSDTQYF

V: TRBV10-3
J: TRBJ2-5
D: .
size: .
DNA: TGTGCCAGCAGTGAACTCCCCCAAAGGACCCAGTACTTC
CDR3: CASSELPQRTQYF

V: TRBV29-1
J: TRBJ2-3
D: .
size: .
DNA: TGCAGCGTCGGTATGACAGATACGCAGTATTTT
CDR3: CSVGMTDTQYF

V: TRBV4-3
J: TRBJ2-4
D: .
size: once
DNA: TGCGCCAGCAGCCAAGACAGCGGGCAGCCTCTAGCCAAAAACATTCAGTACTTC
CDR3: CASSQDSGQPLAKNIQYF

V: TRBV4-2
J: TRBJ2-7
D: .
size: .
DNA: TGTGCCAGCAGCCACAGCGAGTCCTACGAGCAGTACTTC
CDR3: CASSHSESYEQYF

V: TRBV5-4
J: TRBJ1-1
D: TRBD1
size: .
DNA: TGTGCCAGCAGCTTTCCAGGGGGTACTGAAGCTTTCTTT
CDR3: CASSFPGGTEAFF

V: TRBV4-1
J: TRBJ2-1
D: TRBD2
size: .
DNA: TGCGCCAGCAGCCGCGGGAGCCCAGACAGCTCCTACAATGAGCAGTTCTTC
CDR3: CASSRGSPDSSYNEQFF

V: TRBV2
J: TRBJ2-1
D: TRBD2
size: .
DNA: TGTGCCAGCACCGGGACTAGCGGGAGGTATGAGCAGTTCTTC
CDR3: CASTGTSGRYEQFF

V: TRBV5-1
J: TRBJ2-7
D: TRBD2
size: .
DNA: TGCGCCAGCAGCTTGGCCGGAGCGGGAGGGCCCTACGAGCAGTACTTC
CDR3: CASSLAGAGGPYEQYF

V: TRBV2
J: TRBJ2-5
D: .
size: .
DNA: TGTGCCAGCAGTGGTCGAGGGTTTGATGAGACCCAGTACTTC
CDR3: CASSGRGFDETQYF

V: TRBV5-6
J: TRBJ2-7
D: TRBD1
size: .
DNA: TGTGCCAGCAGCTTGGTCCAGGACAGGCGCTACGAGCAGTACTTC
CDR3: CASSLVQDRRYEQYF

V: TRBV5-1
J: TRBJ2-5
D: TRBD1
size: few
DNA: TGCGCCAGCAGCTGGGGACAGGGGGCGACCCAGTACTTC
CDR3: CASSWGQGATQYF

V: TRBV4-3
J: TRBJ2-1
D: TRBD2
size: .
DNA: TGCGCCAGCAGCCAAGTTAGAGGACTAGCGGGAGGTCTGGACAATGAGCAGTTCTTC
CDR3: CASSQVRGLAGGLDNEQFF

V: TRBV11-2
J: TRBJ2-1
D: .
size: .
DNA: TGTGCCAGCAGCTTGGATCTTACTAGCTCCTACAATGAGCAGTTCTTC
CDR3: CASSLDLTSSYNEQFF